This is a list of T cell receptor beta chains from one sample in a study of T cell changes during pregnancy in multiple sclerosis. Sequencing used immunoSEQ multiplex PCR; TCRdb keeps in-frame clones, though not all of them. Seen here are about 110,000 clones, just over 90% observed once, and the top ten hold 3% to 3.5%. Material: peripheral blood, obtained after pregnancy. The receptors originated from a female donor with multiple sclerosis, enrolled in a pregnancy study. CDR3s include the opening cysteine and the closing phenylalanine or tryptophan. The D gene is left open where the match is weak. Expanded clones get a size class; other rows say once, few or many, or leave the size out.

>TRBV18|NA|NA|TRBJ1-1
CASSPIGLQIKNTEAFF
TGTGCCAGCTCACCGATTGGACTTCAGATTAAGAACACTGAAGCTTTCTTT
>TRBV25-1|few|NA|TRBJ1-6
CASSATVNNSPLHF
TGTGCCAGCAGTGCCACAGTCAATAATTCACCCCTCCACTTT
>TRBV4-1|NA|TRBD1|TRBJ2-2
CASSQVTGSNTGELFF
TGCGCCAGCAGCCAGGTGACAGGGTCAAACACCGGGGAGCTGTTTTTT
>TRBV18|NA|NA|TRBJ1-6
CASSPAPGFNSPLHF
TGTGCCAGCTCACCAGCGCCCGGGTTCAATTCACCCCTCCACTTT
>TRBV6-1|NA|NA|TRBJ1-1
CASSPVPGGRAFF
TGTGCCAGCAGCCCGGTTCCCGGTGGTCGGGCTTTCTTT
>TRBV2|NA|NA|TRBJ2-2
CASSESTGELFF
TGTGCCAGCAGTGAGAGCACCGGGGAGCTGTTTTTT
>TRBV5-4|NA|NA|TRBJ1-1
CASSSPGNTEAFF
TGTGCCAGCAGCTCCCCCGGGAACACTGAAGCTTTCTTT
>TRBV7-9|NA|NA|TRBJ2-5
CASSPQGRETQYF
TGTGCCAGCAGCCCACAGGGAAGGGAGACCCAGTACTTC
>TRBV5-1|few|TRBD1|TRBJ2-7
CASSSLGDRGRNEQYF
TGCGCCAGCAGCTCGTTGGGGGACAGGGGAAGGAACGAGCAGTACTTC
>TRBV6-5|NA|TRBD1|TRBJ2-4
CASSTGQGVGNIQYF
TGTGCCAGCAGTACCGGACAGGGAGTAGGGAACATTCAGTACTTC
>TRBV7-7|NA|NA|TRBJ2-3
CASTRSLDGADTQYF
TGTGCTAGCACCCGATCCCTTGACGGGGCAGATACGCAGTATTTT
>TRBV25-1|once|TRBD2|TRBJ2-3
CASSGLAGSTDTQYF
TGTGCCAGCAGTGGACTAGCGGGGAGCACAGATACGCAGTATTTT
>TRBV5-4|NA|TRBD1|TRBJ2-3
CASSKWGQGTDTQYF
TGTGCCAGCAGCAAATGGGGACAGGGCACAGATACGCAGTATTTT
>TRBV6-5|NA|TRBD1|TRBJ2-1
CATTGTGNYNEQFF
TGTGCCACCACCGGGACAGGGAACTACAATGAGCAGTTCTTC
>TRBV5-8|once|NA|TRBJ2-1
CASSRGIQRLNEQFF
TGTGCCAGCAGCCGGGGAATTCAGAGGCTCAATGAGCAGTTCTTC
>TRBV10-1|NA|NA|TRBJ2-7
CASSESGRHEQYF
TGCGCCAGCAGTGAGTCAGGGAGGCACGAGCAGTACTTC
>TRBV11-2|NA|NA|TRBJ2-2
CASSLVTGGNTGELFF
TGTGCCAGCAGCTTAGTCACCGGGGGGAACACCGGGGAGCTGTTTTTT
>TRBV7-9|NA|TRBD1|TRBJ2-7
CASSTGTAYEQYF
TGTGCCAGCAGCACGGGGACAGCCTACGAGCAGTACTTC
>TRBV10-2|NA|NA|TRBJ1-4
CASSETGAANEKLFF
TGCGCCAGCAGTGAGACCGGAGCAGCTAATGAAAAACTGTTTTTT
>TRBV5-1|once|NA|TRBJ2-1
CASSLGQSPYNEQFF
TGCGCCAGCAGCTTGGGACAGTCACCTTACAATGAGCAGTTCTTC
>TRBV15|NA|NA|TRBJ1-3
CATSRVVGVSGNTIYF
TGTGCCACCAGCAGAGTAGTCGGGGTCTCTGGAAACACCATATATTTT
>TRBV19|NA|NA|TRBJ2-7
CASSAPSQVYEQYF
TGTGCCAGTAGTGCACCATCCCAGGTCTACGAGCAGTACTTC
>TRBV7-6|NA|NA|TRBJ2-7
CASSSGREQYF
TGTGCCAGCAGTTCAGGGCGCGAGCAGTACTTC
>TRBV6-5|NA|NA|TRBJ1-2
CASSPPGLAGKGYTF
TGTGCCAGCAGCCCCCCCGGGTTGGCGGGGAAGGGCTACACCTTC
>TRBV6-1|NA|TRBD2|TRBJ2-1
CASSEGLAGVRSYNEQFF
TGTGCCAGCAGCGAAGGGCTAGCGGGGGTTCGCTCCTACAATGAGCAGTTCTTC
>TRBV5-8|NA|NA|TRBJ1-1
CASSHAGLRDEAFF
TGTGCCAGCAGCCACGCGGGACTGAGGGATGAAGCTTTCTTT
>TRBV2|NA|TRBD1|TRBJ1-2
CASSSWEQGSRYGYTF
TGTGCCAGCAGTTCCTGGGAACAGGGGAGTAGGTATGGCTACACCTTC
>TRBV7-6|NA|TRBD2|TRBJ2-1
CASSPQWSGGAHEQFF
TGTGCCAGCAGCCCCCAATGGAGCGGGGGGGCCCATGAGCAGTTCTTC
>TRBV27|NA|NA|TRBJ2-7
CASAKEPGIIYEQYF
TGTGCCAGCGCCAAGGAGCCAGGGATTATCTACGAGCAGTACTTC
>TRBV6-6|NA|NA|TRBJ1-2
CASSFRVDGYTF
TGTGCCAGCAGTTTCAGGGTCGATGGCTACACCTTC
>TRBV9|NA|NA|TRBJ1-1
CASSVDGTQNTEAFF
TGTGCCAGCAGCGTAGATGGGACACAGAACACTGAAGCTTTCTTT
>TRBV6-5|NA|TRBD2|TRBJ2-1
CASSWGLDNEQFF
TGTGCCAGCAGTTGGGGACTAGACAATGAGCAGTTCTTC
>TRBV19|once|TRBD1|TRBJ2-2
CASSGTGAVGELFF
TGTGCCAGTAGCGGGACAGGGGCAGTCGGGGAGCTGTTTTTT
>TRBV10-3|once|NA|TRBJ1-4
CAISESMREKLFF
TGTGCCATCAGTGAGTCGATGAGGGAAAAACTGTTTTTT
>TRBV9|NA|NA|TRBJ2-7
CASSVGGMGYEQYF
TGTGCCAGCAGCGTAGGCGGCATGGGCTACGAGCAGTACTTC
>TRBV15|NA|NA|TRBJ1-5
CATSLSGKPQHF
TGTGCCACCAGCCTCTCAGGGAAGCCCCAGCATTTT